The entry below gives a single T cell receptor (beta chain) sequence along with its context. The data were taken from a study of spatial heterogeneity in lung cancer. Using its own MiXCR run on the 5' RACE reads, TCRdb lists one record per CDR3 protein. The sample shows approximately 100,000 distinct CDR3 sequences, roughly a fifth of them seen only once. As for time point: blood at routine non-recurrence follow-up after resection. V lost 3 bases, J lost 0 bases, and 8 bases lay in between. The CDR3 has 14 amino acids. Germline CDR1 is SGHTA and CDR2 is FQGNSA. This sequence originates from a male donor with early-stage non-small cell lung cancer. The sample was PBMCs, taken at follow-up. V is TRBV7-2 and J is TRBJ1-1; D might be TRBD1 (5 bases). The CDR3 DNA follows: TGTGCCAGCAGCTTGGGACTTATGAACACTGAAGCTTTCTTT. Its translation is CASSLGLMNTEAFF. The whole variable domain, remainder taken from reference TRBV7-2 and TRBJ1-1, is GAGVSQSPSNKVTEKGKDVELRCDPISGHTALYWYRQSLGQGLEFLIYFQGNSAPDKSGLPSDRFSAERTGGSVSTLTIQRTQQEDSAVYLCASSLGLMNTEAFFGQGTRLTVV.